What follows is one TCR beta chain and its context. This clonotype has ten or more counts. This clone's antigen is unknown. It has no much larger one-base neighbor in the sample; base qualities were not kept. The library was made by 5' RACE. These reads were obtained on an Illumina HiSeq 2500. A second PCR of roughly 7 to 11 cycles was performed with a sample-barcoded 5' primer and a J-beta primer mix. A template-switch 5' adaptor carrying 12 random nucleotides introduced a unique molecular identifier onto each TCR beta cDNA molecule. Each sample yielded at least 2.5 million CDR3-containing paired-end reads. First-strand cDNA synthesis was performed from all RNA using the Mint cDNA synthesis kit, with priming by a TRBC-specific oligonucleotide. All cDNA was treated with uracil-DNA glycosylase and then went through a first 18-cycle PCR with the universal primers M1SS and BC2_uni_R. From the authors' description of their analysis: Each sample was normalized by randomly selecting 1 million high-quality reads, each carrying a distinct molecular identifier. Instead of being binned into consensus sequences, reads that shared molecular identifiers were thrown out. MiTCR, set to a Q25 quality threshold and the strictest error-elimination algorithm, was used for CDR3 identification, clonotype clustering and error correction. A nonparametric unseen species model using Euler transformation provided a lower-bound estimate of total TCR beta diversity. TCRdb redid the processing of the public reads, applying fastp at Q25 and MiXCR, and retained in-frame beta chains. Each record represents a unique CDR3 protein, reported with the most common genes and DNA among its rows. TCRdb's processing, not the study's, gives the V and J calls here. The table for this sample lists just under 900,000 distinct CDR3 sequences; around 26% of them were counted only once. Roughly a sixth of the sample is taken by the ten largest.

This sample is part of a study of blood T cells in healthy people across ages (dated by TCRdb to the mid-2010s). Context from the whole study: In model experiments, template switching captured about one uniquely barcoded TCR beta cDNA molecule for every two T cells. Age-related changes in TCR beta repertoire diversity were measured in the study by deep sequencing normalized with unique cDNA molecular identifiers. The donors were split into four age groups: young (average about 15 years), middle-aged (about 40), aged (62) and long-lived (roughly 88). Donors of different ages were randomly distributed across sequencing lanes to avoid experimental bias. The study analyzed two additional independent replicas of 1 million unique cDNA reads from the same blood draw for two donors, one aged 18 to 30 and one aged 80 or older. Study-level results and caveats: Because the CMV infection status of the donors was unknown, age-related changes in expanded clonotypes may potentially have been confounded. Observed TCR beta diversity per million T cells fell roughly linearly with age, and a significant reduction was already apparent by age roughly 40. A strong correlation was found between observed TCR beta diversity and the percentage of naive T cells measured by flow cytometry. Estimates of total diversity based on one million sequenced T cells were considered lower bounds and underestimates. Conclusive comparison of naive and antigen-experienced compartments was prevented by the profiling of bulk unsorted PBMCs. Compared with the aged group, the long-lived group had more naive CD4+ T cells, fewer expanded clones and increased TCR diversity, a pattern suggesting age selection.

The approximately 39 donors, aged about 6 to 95 years, were systemically healthy Caucasian individuals from Russia. Each donor gave ten milliliters of peripheral blood, collected into EDTA-treated Vacutainer tubes. PBMCs were isolated by Ficoll-Paque density-gradient centrifugation, with at least 6 million obtained per sample. Total RNA, at least 5 micrograms per sample, was extracted from PBMCs with Trizol reagent. Naive CD45RAhigh/CD27high T cell percentages were measured by flow cytometry on a PBMC aliquot from every donor. The germline V gene provides CDR1 SGHTA and CDR2 FQGNSA. The junction shows trimming of 5 bases on V and 8 bases on J, and the gene matches do not reach 15 bases of it. The CDR3, from cysteine to phenylalanine, totals 16 residues. The read is trimmed to its CDR3 DNA, 48 bases read in frame from base 1.

The sequenced sample consisted of blood. This clonotype was sampled from a woman at least 80 years old in good health. The chain couples TRBV7-2 to TRBJ2-1, and 7 junction bases match TRBD2. The CDR3 reads as follows: CASSRGGAFTGDEQFF. DNA sequence: TGTGCCAGCAGCCGGGGAGGGGCCTTTACTGGTGATGAGCAGTTCTTC.